Presented here are 15 T cell receptor beta chains from one specimen sequenced in a study of blood T cells in healthy people across ages. A second PCR of 7 to 11 cycles used a sample-barcoded 5' primer and a J-beta primer mix. TCRdb re-analysed the 5' RACE reads in MiXCR, keeping a single row per CDR3 protein. This table holds about 1.1 million distinct CDR3 sequences, more than 30% found once. The specimen was blood. These receptors were taken from a man younger than 35 in good health.

This clonotype was detected a few times. V gene TRBV20-1 combines with J gene TRBJ1-2; D is unresolved. V gave up 0 bases and J gave up 2 bases, with 7 bases separating them. The CDR3 runs 13 residues. CDR1 is DFQATT, CDR2 SNEGSKA, per germline (reference sequence). CDR3: CSARETENYGYTF. The CDR3 coding sequence is TGCAGTGCTAGAGAAACGGAGAACTATGGCTACACCTTC.

This chain links TRBV18 with TRBJ1-3; weak D call: TRBD1 (6 bases). This CDR3 spans 16 amino acids. CDR1 is KGHSH and CDR2 is LQKENI in the germline V gene. V shed 3 bases and J shed 0 bases, with 12 bases lying between them. CDR3 sequence: CASSPSGESSGNTIYF. The CDR3 coding sequence is TGTGCCAGCTCACCCTCAGGGGAGAGCTCTGGAAACACCATATATTTT. The variable domain in full, completed from reference TRBV18 and TRBJ1-3, reads NAGVMQNPRHLVRRRGQEARLRCSPMKGHSHVYWYRQLPEEGLKFMVYLQKENIIDESGMPKERFSAEFPKEGPSILRIQQVVRGDSAAYFCASSPSGESSGNTIYFGEGSWLTVV.

This clonotype was observed a few times. The V and J genes are TRBV11-2 and TRBJ2-1, with D hard to call. The CDR3 has 13 amino acids. V was trimmed by 8 bases and J by 3 bases, leaving 11 bases between them. The germline V gene encodes CDR1 SGHAT and CDR2 FQNNGV. CDR3 in amino acids: CASGVSHYNEQFF. The CDR3 coding sequence is TGTGCCAGCGGGGTATCCCACTACAATGAGCAGTTCTTC.

This clonotype was seen a few times. For the CDR3, the DNA is TGTGCCACCAGTGATCGAGCGGACCCCACAGATACGCAGTATTTT. Residues: CATSDRADPTDTQYF. The chain employs TRBV24-1 and TRBJ2-3; possible D gene TRBD2, 5 bases. CDR3 size: 15 residues. The V and J ends lost 3 bases and 2 bases respectively, with 11 bases between them. The germline V gene encodes CDR1 KGHDR and CDR2 SFDVKD.

This rearrangement joins TRBV6-6 to TRBJ1-2, with D possibly TRBD1 on 5 matching bases. Trimming shortened V by 2 bases and J by 5 bases, and 12 bases separated the two germline ends. The CDR3 runs to 14 residues. Germline V gene data show CDR1 as MNHNY and CDR2 as SVGAGI (reference sequence). CDR3 residues: CASSYLGTQYGYTF. In DNA, the CDR3 is TGTGCCAGCAGTTACCTGGGGACCCAGTATGGCTACACCTTC.

Note on this clonotype: One junction end does not reproduce the germline sequence, and a read error may be involved. The chain carries TRBV6-6 and TRBJ2-1; D remains unclear. The germline V gene encodes CDR1 MNHNY and CDR2 SVGAGI (reference sequence). CDR3 size: 13 residues. CDR3 residues: CVSSPLSADEQFF. The CDR3 DNA sequence: TGTGTCAGCAGTCCCCTTTCGGCGGATGAGCAGTTCTTC.

Ten or more counts support this clonotype. V is TRBV4-2 and J is TRBJ2-1; 7 positions match TRBD2. V lost 4 bases and J lost 5; bases outside the gene matches: 2. This CDR3 comprises 13 residues. CDR1 LGHNA and CDR2 YNFKEQ come from the germline V gene. The CDR3: CASSRDYNNEQFF. DNA of the CDR3: TGTGCCAGCAGCCGGGACTACAACAATGAGCAGTTCTTC.

This sequence joins TRBV12-3 or TRBV12-4 and TRBJ2-2; no definite D call. The CDR3 has 14 residues. Trimming cost V 8 bases and J 6 bases, with 16 bases left between them. For the CDR3, the DNA is TGTGCCAGCGGCGACCCGGGCTGGGCCGGGGAGCTGTTTTTT. Protein: CASGDPGWAGELFF.

The CDR3 sequence is CASSIGQIYGYTF. The CDR3 bases are TGTGCCAGCAGCATAGGACAGATCTATGGCTACACCTTC. The chain uses TRBV7-9 and TRBJ1-2, with a possible D match to TRBD1 (6 bases). From germline, CDR1 is SEHNR and CDR2 FQNEAQ (reference sequence). With 5 bases removed from V and 4 bases from J, the gap between germline ends came to 11 bases. This CDR3 is built from 13 residues.

V and J are TRBV7-2 and TRBJ1-1; unclear D gene. Germline V lookup: CDR1 SGHTA, CDR2 FQGNSA. This CDR3 has 13 amino acids. The V end was cut by 5 bases, the J end by 4 bases, with 11 bases between. CDR3 coding DNA: TGTGCCAGCAGCCCAGGACTGCCCACTGAAGCTTTCTTT. It translates to CASSPGLPTEAFF.

The rearrangement links TRBV11-3 to TRBJ2-7; tentative D call: TRBD1 (5 bases). Trimming took off 3 bases at V and 6 bases at J, with 12 bases between the two ends. The V gene's germline CDR1 is SGHNT and CDR2 YENEEA. CDR3 length: 13 amino acids. The CDR3 coding sequence is TGTGCCAGCAGCTTCAGGCAGGGCGGCGAGCAGTACTTC. As protein: CASSFRQGGEQYF.

The V call is TRBV6-5, the J call TRBJ1-2; D unclear. The germline gives CDR1 MNHEY, CDR2 SVGAGI. V shed 5 bases and J shed 4 bases, with 8 bases lying between them. The CDR3 contains 12 residues. The CDR3 nucleotides are TGTGCCAGCAGTCGGAATGCCTATGGCTACACCTTC. Its protein is CASSRNAYGYTF.

The chain links TRBV20-1 to TRBJ2-7; tentative D call: TRBD2 (5 bases). Germline lookup yields CDR1 DFQATT and CDR2 SNEGSKA (reference sequence). The ends were cut back, 3 bases at V and 7 bases at J, with 25 bases in the middle. The CDR3 runs to 16 residues. Here the CDR3 reads CSASRQPRLTYNEQYF. DNA of the CDR3: TGCAGTGCTAGCCGGCAGCCTAGACTAACTTACAATGAGCAGTACTTC.

The chain is built from TRBV7-9 and TRBJ2-7, with D tentatively TRBD1 (5 bases). The length of the CDR3 is 14 residues. The germline gives CDR1 SEHNR, CDR2 FQNEAQ (reference sequence). The V gene lost 5 bases and the J gene lost 5 bases, with 16 bases spanning the gap. Here the CDR3 DNA reads TGTGCCAGCAGCCCAGATCCAGGGCGCCACGAGCAGTACTTC. Amino acids: CASSPDPGRHEQYF. Full variable domain (outside the CDR3, taken from reference TRBV7-9 and TRBJ2-7): DTGVSQNPRHKITKRGQNVTFRCDPISEHNRLYWYRQTLGQGPEFLTYFQNEAQLEKSRLLSDRFSAERPKGSFSTLEIQRTEQGDSAMYLCASSPDPGRHEQYFGPGTRLTVT.

This clonotype was counted a few times. The rearrangement uses TRBV28 and TRBJ1-6; D not certain. V was cut by 3 bases and J by 9 bases, with 12 bases left in between. Germline-derived CDR1 and CDR2 are MDHEN and SYDVKM. This CDR3 spans 14 amino acids. The CDR3 sequence: CASSLDADLSPLHF. Here the CDR3 DNA reads TGTGCCAGCAGTTTGGACGCCGATCTTTCACCCCTCCACTTT.